This T cell receptor (beta chain) was identified in a study of blood T cells in healthy people across ages. This clonotype appeared once. Its cognate antigen is unknown. CDR1 and CDR2 (germline): MNHEY, SVGEGT. The CDR3 contains 14 residues. For the second PCR, which ran for about 6 to 11 cycles, a sample-barcoded 5' primer and a J-beta primer mix were used. TCRdb re-analysed the 5' RACE reads in MiXCR, keeping a single row per CDR3 protein. The table has over 1.5 million distinct CDR3 sequences, just under 50% seen once. General study results and limits: Expanded clonotype shifts may have been confounded, as the donors had an unknown CMV status.

The chain uses TRBV6-2 or TRBV6-3 and TRBJ2-7; D might be TRBD2 (5 bases). The DNA matches TRBJ2-5 better at its end, which makes the J call doubtful. The sequence was obtained from a woman aged 40 to 50 in good health. The sequenced material came from blood. The CDR3 coding sequence is TGTGCCAGCAGGAAGCTAGCTGGGGAAGAGACCCAGTACTTC. It codes for CASRKLAGEETQYF.